One and the same sample provided the 2 T cell receptor beta chains below, sequenced in a study of T cell responses to AZD1222 COVID-19 vaccine. TCRdb's copy holds only in-frame clones and misses some; the assay was immunoSEQ multiplex PCR. The data contain tens of thousands of clones, 70% to 90% of them seen just once; the ten biggest clones take up about 20%. The material was peripheral blood, obtained on day 0 of AZD1222 vaccination. The receptors were sampled from an adult in good health.

This chain connects TRBV5-1 to TRBJ1-6; 11 positions match TRBD1. V trimming: 5 bases; J trimming: 9 bases; junction bases outside the gene matches: 13. The germline V gene has CDR1 SGHRS and CDR2 YFSETQ. This CDR3 spans 17 amino acids. The CDR3 spells CASSDPGTGGVGSPLHF. CDR3 coding DNA: TGCGCCAGCAGTGATCCCGGGACAGGGGGTGTTGGTTCACCCCTCCACTTT.

The chain links TRBV5-1 to TRBJ1-1; 7 bases line up with TRBD1. V lost 4 bases and J lost 8; bases outside the gene matches: 5. Per the germline V gene, CDR1 is SGHRS and CDR2 is YFSETQ. CDR3 size: 12 residues. CDR3 sequence reads: CASSIDRAEAFF. CDR3 DNA sequence: TGCGCCAGCAGCATAGACAGGGCCGAAGCTTTCTTT. Supplemented by reference TRBV5-1 and TRBJ1-1, the full variable domain reads KAGVTQTPRYLIKTRGQQVTLSCSPISGHRSVSWYQQTPGQGLQFLFEYFSETQRNKGNFPGRFSGRQFSNSRSEMNVSTLELGDSALYLCASSIDRAEAFFGQGTRLTVV.